These 2 T cell receptor beta chains share one sample of origin, sequenced in a study of beta chain features in type 1 diabetes. The authors reverse transcribed all of the isolated RNA, so sequencing captured expressed TCRB transcripts. Some clones are missing from TCRdb's copy, which holds only in-frame ones; the method was immunoSEQ multiplex PCR. The data hold roughly 60,000 clones, with about 61% observed a single time. Sequences were obtained from Tregs from blood. The receptors stem from a woman under 30 in good health.

The genes are TRBV27 and TRBJ2-7, with D possibly matching TRBD1 (5 bases). V shed 5 bases and J shed 0 bases, with 8 bases lying between them. This CDR3 is 13 amino acids long. Germline-derived CDR1 and CDR2 are MNHEY and SMNVEV (reference sequence). The CDR3 protein is CASSVTASYEQYF. CDR3 DNA: TGTGCCAGCAGTGTGACAGCCTCCTACGAGCAGTACTTC.

The rearrangement links TRBV13 to TRBJ2-5; weak D call: TRBD2 (5 bases). Germline V gene lookup returns CDR1 PRHDT and CDR2 FYEKMQ (reference sequence). The CDR3 covers 13 residues. V lost 5 bases, J lost 3 bases, and 10 bases lay in between. For the CDR3, the DNA is TGTGCCAGCAGCCCCAGCGGAGAAGAGACCCAGTACTTC. It translates to CASSPSGEETQYF.